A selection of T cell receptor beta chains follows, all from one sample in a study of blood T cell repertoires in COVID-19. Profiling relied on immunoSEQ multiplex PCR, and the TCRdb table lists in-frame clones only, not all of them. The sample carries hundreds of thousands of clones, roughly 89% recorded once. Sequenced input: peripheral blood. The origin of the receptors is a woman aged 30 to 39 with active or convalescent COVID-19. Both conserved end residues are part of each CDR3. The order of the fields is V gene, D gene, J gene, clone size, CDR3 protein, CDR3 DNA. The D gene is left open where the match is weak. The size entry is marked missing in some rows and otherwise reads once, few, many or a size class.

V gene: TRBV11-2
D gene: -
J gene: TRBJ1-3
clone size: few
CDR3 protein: CASSSNLGEAGNTIYF
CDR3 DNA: TGTGCCAGCAGCTCAAATCTCGGGGAGGCCGGAAACACCATATATTTT

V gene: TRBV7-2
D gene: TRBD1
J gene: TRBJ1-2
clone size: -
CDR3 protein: CASSLGRQGTGYTF
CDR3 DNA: TGTGCCAGCAGCTTAGGGAGACAGGGGACAGGCTACACCTTC

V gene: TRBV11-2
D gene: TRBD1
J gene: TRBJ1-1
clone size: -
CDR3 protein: CASSLSWTGVTEAFF
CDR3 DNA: TGTGCCAGCAGCTTATCATGGACAGGGGTCACTGAAGCTTTCTTT

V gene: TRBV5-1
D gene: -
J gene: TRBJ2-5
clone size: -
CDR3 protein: CASSVVSMETQYF
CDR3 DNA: TGCGCCAGCAGCGTAGTATCCATGGAGACCCAGTACTTC

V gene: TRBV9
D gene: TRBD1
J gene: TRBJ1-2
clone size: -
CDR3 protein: CASSTGQGYGYTF
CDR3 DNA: TGTGCCAGCAGCACTGGACAGGGCTATGGCTACACCTTC

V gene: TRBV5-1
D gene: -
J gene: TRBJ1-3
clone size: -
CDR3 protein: CASSSGLPGNTIYF
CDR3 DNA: TGCGCCAGCAGCTCGGGACTCCCTGGAAACACCATATATTTT

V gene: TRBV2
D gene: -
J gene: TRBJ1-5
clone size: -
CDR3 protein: CASNLGQGGGQPQHF
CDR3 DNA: TGTGCCAGCAACTTGGGGCAGGGAGGCGGTCAGCCCCAGCATTTT

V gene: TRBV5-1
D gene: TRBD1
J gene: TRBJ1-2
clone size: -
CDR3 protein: CASSLGTGEGYGYTF
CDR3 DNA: TGCGCCAGCAGCTTGGGCACAGGGGAAGGATATGGCTACACCTTC

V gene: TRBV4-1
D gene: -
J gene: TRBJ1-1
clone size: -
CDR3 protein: CASSQVIPIRADLNTEAFF
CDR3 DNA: TGCGCCAGCAGCCAAGTAATTCCAATTCGGGCGGACTTGAACACTGAAGCTTTCTTT

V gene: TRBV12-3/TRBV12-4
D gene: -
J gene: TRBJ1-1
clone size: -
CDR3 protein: CASSRDTEAFF
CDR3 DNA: TGTGCCAGCAGTCGGGACACAGAAGCTTTCTTT

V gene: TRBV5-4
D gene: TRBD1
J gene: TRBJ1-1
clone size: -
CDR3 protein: CASSVTGNLGTEAFF
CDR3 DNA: TGTGCCAGCAGCGTGACAGGGAACTTGGGCACTGAAGCTTTCTTT

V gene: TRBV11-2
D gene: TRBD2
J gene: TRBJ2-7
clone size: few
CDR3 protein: CASSLLKRDPYSSYEQYF
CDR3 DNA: TGTGCCAGCAGCTTACTCAAGCGGGATCCCTACTCCTCCTACGAGCAGTACTTC

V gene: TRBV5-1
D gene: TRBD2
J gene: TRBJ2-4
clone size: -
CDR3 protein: CASSLGTSGLKNIQYF
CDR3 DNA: TGCGCCAGCAGCCTGGGGACTAGCGGACTAAAAAACATTCAGTACTTC

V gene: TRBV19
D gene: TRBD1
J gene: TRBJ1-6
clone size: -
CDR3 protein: CASSTGQDNSPLHF
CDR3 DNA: TGTGCCAGTAGTACGGGACAGGATAATTCACCCCTCCACTTT

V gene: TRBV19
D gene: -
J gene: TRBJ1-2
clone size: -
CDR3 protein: CASAGPTRNYGYTF
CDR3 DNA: TGTGCCAGTGCAGGGCCCACCCGAAACTATGGCTACACCTTC

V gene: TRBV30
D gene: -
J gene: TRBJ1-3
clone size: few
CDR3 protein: CAWSVGSGNTIYF
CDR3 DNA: TGTGCCTGGAGTGTCGGCTCTGGAAACACCATATATTTT

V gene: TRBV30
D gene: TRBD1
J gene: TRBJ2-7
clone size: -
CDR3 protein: CAWTRGLSYEQYF
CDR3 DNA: TGTGCCTGGACAAGGGGGCTCTCCTACGAGCAGTACTTC

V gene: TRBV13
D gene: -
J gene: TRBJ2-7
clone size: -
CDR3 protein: CASSISGTLYEQYF
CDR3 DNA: TGTGCCAGCAGCATATCCGGGACACTCTACGAGCAGTACTTC

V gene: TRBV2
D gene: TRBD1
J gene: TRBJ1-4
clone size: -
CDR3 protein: CASSEDRGWQLFF
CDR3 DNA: TGTGCCAGCAGCGAGGACAGGGGGTGGCAACTGTTTTTT

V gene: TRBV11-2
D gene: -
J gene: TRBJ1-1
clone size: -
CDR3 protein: CASRLRSGGTEAFF
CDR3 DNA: TGTGCCAGCAGGCTACGGTCAGGAGGTACTGAAGCTTTCTTT

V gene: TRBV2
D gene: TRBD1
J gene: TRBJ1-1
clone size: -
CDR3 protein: CASSLRGLDRTEAFF
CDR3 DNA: TGTGCCAGCAGTCTTAGGGGGCTCGATCGCACTGAAGCTTTCTTT

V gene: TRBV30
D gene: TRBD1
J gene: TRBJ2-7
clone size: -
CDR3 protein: CAWSSTGAAEQYF
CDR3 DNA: TGTGCCTGGAGTTCTACAGGGGCGGCCGAGCAGTACTTC

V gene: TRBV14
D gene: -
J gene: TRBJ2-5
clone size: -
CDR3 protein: CASSQVGETQYF
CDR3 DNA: TGTGCCAGCAGCCAAGTCGGGGAGACCCAGTACTTC

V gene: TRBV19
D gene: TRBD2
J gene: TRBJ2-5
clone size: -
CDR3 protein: CASSMGTTGGWETQYF
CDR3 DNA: TGTGCCAGTAGTATGGGGACTACTGGGGGGTGGGAGACCCAGTACTTC

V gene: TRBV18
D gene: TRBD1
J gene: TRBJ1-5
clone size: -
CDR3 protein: CASSPPNRGVQPQHF
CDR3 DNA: TGTGCCAGCTCACCACCGAACAGGGGAGTTCAGCCCCAGCATTTT

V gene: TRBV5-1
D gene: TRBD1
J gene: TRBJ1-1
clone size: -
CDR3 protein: CASSFLTGAEAFF
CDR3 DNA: TGCGCCAGCAGCTTCCTGACAGGGGCTGAAGCTTTCTTT

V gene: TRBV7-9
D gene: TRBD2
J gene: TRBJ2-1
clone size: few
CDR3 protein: CASSFTSGGSNEQFF
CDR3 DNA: TGTGCCAGCAGCTTTACTAGCGGGGGGTCCAATGAGCAGTTCTTC

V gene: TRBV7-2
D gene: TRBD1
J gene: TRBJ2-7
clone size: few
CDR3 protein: CASSLGGQVYEQYF
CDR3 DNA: TGTGCCAGCAGCTTAGGGGGACAGGTCTACGAGCAGTACTTC

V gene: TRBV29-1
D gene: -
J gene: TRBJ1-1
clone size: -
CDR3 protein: CSVDLPEAFF
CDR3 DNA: TGCAGCGTTGACCTCCCTGAAGCTTTCTTT

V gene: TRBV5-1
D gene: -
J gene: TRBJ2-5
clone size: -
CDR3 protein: CASSPRQEKETQYF
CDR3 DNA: TGCGCCAGTTCCCCCCGACAGGAAAAAGAGACCCAGTACTTC

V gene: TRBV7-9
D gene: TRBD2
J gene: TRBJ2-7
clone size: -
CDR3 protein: CASSHRDYGEQYF
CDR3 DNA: TGTGCCAGCAGCCACCGGGACTACGGGGAGCAGTACTTC

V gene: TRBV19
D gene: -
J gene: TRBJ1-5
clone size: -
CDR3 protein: CASNDQALNQPQHF
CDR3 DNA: TGTGCCAGTAACGATCAGGCCCTCAATCAGCCCCAGCATTTT

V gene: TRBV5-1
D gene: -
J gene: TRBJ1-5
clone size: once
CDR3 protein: CASSSDWNQPQHF
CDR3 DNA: TGCGCCAGCAGCTCGGACTGGAATCAGCCCCAGCATTTT

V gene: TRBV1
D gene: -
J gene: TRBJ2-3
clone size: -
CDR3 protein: CTKSLRGGPDTQYF
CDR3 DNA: TGCACCAAGAGTTTAAGGGGGGGGCCAGATACGCAGTATTTT

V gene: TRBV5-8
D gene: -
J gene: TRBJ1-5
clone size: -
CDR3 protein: CASSLGQPHSNQPQHF
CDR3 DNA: TGTGCCAGCAGCTTGGGACAGCCCCATAGCAATCAGCCCCAGCATTTT

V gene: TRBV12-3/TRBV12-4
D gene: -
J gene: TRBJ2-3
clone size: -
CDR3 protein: CASSPGDTQYF
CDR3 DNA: TGTGCCAGCAGCCCAGGAGATACGCAGTATTTT

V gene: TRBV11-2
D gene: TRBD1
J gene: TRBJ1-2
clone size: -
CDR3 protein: CASSLGFPGTGGSYGYTF
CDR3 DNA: TGTGCCAGCAGCTTAGGGTTCCCCGGGACAGGGGGCAGCTATGGCTACACCTTC

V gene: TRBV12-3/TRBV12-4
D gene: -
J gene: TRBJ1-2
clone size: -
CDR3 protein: CASSLSGNYGYTF
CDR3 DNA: TGTGCCAGCAGTTTATCGGGGAACTATGGCTACACCTTC

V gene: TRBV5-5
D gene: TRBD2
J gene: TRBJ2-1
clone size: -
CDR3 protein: CASTQTSANNEQFF
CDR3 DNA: TGTGCCAGCACCCAGACTAGCGCGAACAATGAGCAGTTCTTC

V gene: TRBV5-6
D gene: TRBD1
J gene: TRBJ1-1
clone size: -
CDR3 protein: CASSWTGYTEAFF
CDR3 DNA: TGTGCCAGCAGCTGGACAGGTTACACTGAAGCTTTCTTT

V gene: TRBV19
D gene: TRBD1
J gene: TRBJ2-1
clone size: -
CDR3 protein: CASKGQVYNEQFF
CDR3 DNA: TGTGCCAGTAAGGGACAGGTCTACAATGAGCAGTTCTTC

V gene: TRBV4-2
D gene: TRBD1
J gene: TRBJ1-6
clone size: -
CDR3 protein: CASSQERGQINSPLHF
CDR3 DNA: TGTGCCAGCAGCCAAGAAAGGGGACAGATTAATTCACCCCTCCACTTT

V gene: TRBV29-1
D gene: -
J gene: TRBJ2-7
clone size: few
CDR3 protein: CSVVQGPSEQYF
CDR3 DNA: TGCAGCGTTGTACAGGGACCCTCCGAGCAGTACTTC

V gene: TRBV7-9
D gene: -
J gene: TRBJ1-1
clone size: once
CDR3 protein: CASSLAQGIAFF
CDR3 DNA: TGTGCCAGCAGCTTAGCTCAGGGGATAGCTTTCTTT